This T cell receptor beta chain originates from a study of radiation and T cells in renal cell carcinoma. This clone was detected a few times. Its target is unknown. TCRdb's table, derived via immunoSEQ multiplex PCR, lists solely in-frame clones and lacks some. Among 95,000 to 150,000 clones listed, around 84% were seen once. Time point reported: baseline pretreatment blood. Specified treatment: 15 Gy SBRT to primary tumor, nephrectomy 4 weeks later. Germline V gene sequence: CDR1 SNHLY, CDR2 FYNNEI. Trimming took off 2 bases at V and 4 bases at J, with 8 bases between the two ends. The CDR3 has 14 residues. Study-level findings and limits: Without pretreatment biopsies, baseline tumor clonotype presence was undetermined.

The sample in question was blood, obtained from a patient whose treatment included radiotherapy and nephrectomy. The chain is built from TRBV2 and TRBJ2-2; no clear D gene. The receptor's source is a woman aged 55-69 years with renal cell carcinoma. Here the CDR3 reads CASSESRSTGELFF. The CDR3 bases are TGTGCCAGCAGTGAAAGCAGAAGCACCGGGGAGCTGTTTTTT.